What follows is one TCR beta chain and its context. The data derive from a study of blood T cells in healthy people across ages. CDR3 length: 15 residues. Germline CDR1 MNHNS, CDR2 SASEGT. A sample-barcoded 5' primer and a J-beta primer mix were used in a second PCR of roughly 6 to 11 cycles. TCRdb itself ran the 5' RACE reads through MiXCR, one entry per CDR3 protein. This sample carries about 1,500,000 distinct CDR3 sequences, 35% to 45% of them seen once, and the ten largest clones take approximately 7.9%. The chain uses TRBV6-1 and TRBJ2-7; D possibly corresponds to TRBD2 (6 bases). The J call could be wrong; TRBJ2-5 is a better fit for the DNA end. Sequencing was done on a sample of blood. The origin of this receptor is a woman aged 18-29 years in good health. In DNA form, the CDR3 reads TGTGCCAGCAGTGAAGGGGCAGGGAGGAGTGAGACCCAGTACTTC. Translation gives CASSEGAGRSETQYF.